Below are 20 T cell receptor beta chains sequenced from a single sample in a study of T-cell memory formation after mild COVID-19. Via MiXCR, TCRdb re-called the 5' RACE reads, giving one row per CDR3 protein. This sample has fewer than 200,000 distinct CDR3 sequences, with 10% to 15% found just once. The sequenced sample consisted of PBMCs or a T cell subset sorted from them (not recorded which). The source is a man aged 18 to 30 who had mild COVID-19 (a few samples of this study predate the infection). Cell type and time point are not known.

The genes are TRBV3-1 and TRBJ2-7; D is undetermined. Per the germline V gene, CDR1 is LGHDT and CDR2 is YNNKEL (reference sequence). Trimming shortened V by 1 base and J by 3 bases, and 16 bases separated the two germline ends. The CDR3 extends over 16 amino acids. For the CDR3, the DNA is TGTGCCAGCAGCCAAGCAACTCGTTCCGTTTTCTACGAGCAGTACTTC. This codes for CASSQATRSVFYEQYF.

This clonotype was detected only a few times. The V and J genes are TRBV6-5 and TRBJ2-2; TRBD2 matches at 9 bases. The CDR3 has 16 amino acids. Germline CDR1 reads MNHEY; CDR2 reads SVGAGI. Losses at the gene ends were 2 bases for V and 2 bases for J; bases not matched to a gene: 3. The chain's CDR3 is CASSYGLAINTGELFF. The DNA for the CDR3 is TGTGCCAGCAGTTACGGACTAGCGATTAACACCGGGGAGCTGTTTTTT.

This chain connects TRBV20-1 to TRBJ2-3; either TRBD1 or TRBD2 may fit D (5 bases each). The CDR3 covers 12 residues. CDR1 is DFQATT, CDR2 SNEGSKA, per germline (reference sequence). V lost 5 bases and J lost 6, with 12 bases in between. In DNA form, the CDR3 reads TGCAGTGCTTCACGGGGCGAGGATACGCAGTATTTT. Translation: CSASRGEDTQYF.

This clonotype was picked up a small number of times. This chain joins TRBV7-3 and TRBJ2-6; a weak D match, TRBD1 (6 bases). The CDR3 is 17 amino acids. Germline V gene lookup returns CDR1 SGHTA and CDR2 FQGTGA. V was pared by 5 bases and J by 0 bases, with 14 bases between. CDR3 DNA sequence: TGTGCCAGCAGCGAAGGGACACCCGCCTCTGGGGCCAACGTCCTGACTTTC. It codes for CASSEGTPASGANVLTF. The full variable domain, in which reference TRBV7-3 and TRBJ2-6 provide the parts outside the CDR3, is GAGVSQTPSNKVTEKGKYVELRCDPISGHTALYWYRQSLGQGPEFLIYFQGTGAADDSGLPNDRFFAVRPEGSVSTLKIQRTERGDSAVYLCASSEGTPASGANVLTFGAGSRLTVL.

The gene calls are TRBV4-2 and TRBJ1-3; D uncertain. The germline V gene has CDR1 LGHNA and CDR2 YNFKEQ. Trimming took 0 bases from V and 1 from J, leaving 7 bases between them. The CDR3 has 15 residues. In nucleotides, the CDR3 is TGTGCCAGCAGCCAAGAATCGGGGTCTGGAAACACCATATATTTT. Translating gives CASSQESGSGNTIYF.

This clonotype was detected only a few times. The chain recombines TRBV5-1 with TRBJ1-1, with TRBD1 matching over 7 bases. Trimming took 2 bases from V and 5 from J; bases not matched to a gene: 12. The CDR3 loop spans 16 amino acids. The germline V gene has CDR1 SGHRS and CDR2 YFSETQ. The CDR3 nucleotides read TGCGCCAGCAGCTTATTAGGGGGCGATTTAGTTACTGAAGCTTTCTTT. Protein sequence: CASSLLGGDLVTEAFF.

This clonotype was seen ten or more times. V and J are TRBV5-1 and TRBJ2-3; the match to TRBD2 covers 8 bases. The germline V gene encodes CDR1 SGHRS and CDR2 YFSETQ. With V trimmed by 4 bases and J by 2 bases, 6 bases remained unmatched. CDR3 length: 15 amino acids. This chain's CDR3 is CASSTSSGFTDTQYF. CDR3 bases: TGCGCCAGCAGCACATCTAGCGGGTTCACAGATACGCAGTATTTT.

The V call is TRBV7-2, the J call TRBJ1-2; D is ambiguous. The CDR3 is 12 residues long. V was pared by 3 bases and J by 4 bases, with 6 bases between. Germline V gene lookup returns CDR1 SGHTA and CDR2 FQGNSA. CDR3 region: CASSFQSYGYTF. The CDR3 DNA is TGTGCCAGCAGCTTTCAATCCTATGGCTACACCTTC.

This clonotype was picked up many times. The rearrangement links TRBV7-2 to TRBJ2-5; 9 nucleotides match TRBD2. In germline, CDR1 is SGHTA, CDR2 FQGNSA. J was trimmed by 4 bases and V by 2 bases; bases with no gene match: 2. The CDR3 is 14 residues long. For the CDR3, the DNA is TGTGCCAGCAGCTTAAGTAGCGGGGGAGAGACCCAGTACTTC. Residues: CASSLSSGGETQYF.

This clonotype appeared a few times. The rearrangement uses TRBV20-1 and TRBJ1-2, with D unresolved. The CDR3 runs 15 residues. CDR1 is DFQATT and CDR2 is SNEGSKA in the germline V gene (reference sequence). The V end was cut by 4 bases, the J end by 4 bases, with 19 bases between. This CDR3 reads CSATRSRAGGYGYTF. CDR3 in DNA: TGCAGTGCTACTCGATCGAGGGCAGGCGGCTATGGCTACACCTTC.

The chain has TRBV25-1 and TRBJ2-3; TRBD1 aligns across 9 bases. Germline V gene data show CDR1 as MGHDK and CDR2 as SYGVNS. V lost 1 base, J lost 2 bases, and 4 bases stayed unmatched. The CDR3 spans 16 residues. CDR3 nucleotides: TGTGCCAGCAGTGAATGGGGACAGGGTACCACAGATACGCAGTATTTT. It translates to CASSEWGQGTTDTQYF.

The chain joins TRBV24-1 to TRBJ1-2; 7 nucleotides align to TRBD1. Losses at the gene ends were 4 bases for V and 2 bases for J; bases not matched to a gene: 6. The CDR3 runs to 15 residues. CDR1 is KGHDR and CDR2 is SFDVKD in the germline V gene. The CDR3 DNA reads as TGTGCCACCAGTGACCCAATGACAGGGAACTATGGCTACACCTTC. It codes for CATSDPMTGNYGYTF.

The table lists this clonotype with a few counts. For the CDR3, the DNA is TGTGCCAGCAGCAGCAGGGATTGGCAGCCCCAGCATTTT. Protein sequence: CASSSRDWQPQHF. The rearrangement links TRBV7-2 to TRBJ1-5, with TRBD1 as a possible D gene (5 bases). Trimming cost V 5 bases and J 7 bases, with 12 bases left between them. The CDR3 spans 13 residues. In germline, CDR1 is SGHTA, CDR2 FQGNSA.

This clonotype was seen only a few times. The genes are TRBV20-1 and TRBJ1-1; tentative D call: TRBD1 (5 bases). V was cut by 3 bases and J by 2 bases, with 13 bases left in between. This CDR3 contains 14 residues. Per the germline V gene, CDR1 is DFQATT and CDR2 is SNEGSKA (reference sequence). CDR3: CSARPGSYNTEAFF. CDR3 DNA: TGCAGTGCTAGGCCAGGGAGCTATAACACTGAAGCTTTCTTT.

This clonotype showed up just a few times. The rearrangement links TRBV7-2 to TRBJ2-1; maybe TRBD2 (7 bases). CDR3 length: 16 amino acids. CDR1 is SGHTA, CDR2 FQGNSA, per germline. Trimming stripped 7 bases from V and 0 bases from J, with 16 bases between. The DNA of the CDR3 is TGTGCCAGCACTCCCCGCGGGGGCCACTCCTACAATGAGCAGTTCTTC. This encodes CASTPRGGHSYNEQFF. The whole variable domain, filled in from reference TRBV7-2 and TRBJ2-1, reads GAGVSQSPSNKVTEKGKDVELRCDPISGHTALYWYRQSLGQGLEFLIYFQGNSAPDKSGLPSDRFSAERTGGSVSTLTIQRTQQEDSAVYLCASTPRGGHSYNEQFFGPGTRLTVL.

This chain links TRBV6-5 with TRBJ1-1; D is perhaps TRBD1 (5 bases). The CDR3 consists of 15 residues. Trimming took off 2 bases at V and 0 bases at J, with 10 bases between the two ends. The germline gives CDR1 MNHEY, CDR2 SVGAGI. The CDR3 DNA reads as TGTGCCAGCAGTTACACTCAGGACATGAACACTGAAGCTTTCTTT. This encodes CASSYTQDMNTEAFF.

The chain recombines TRBV3-1 with TRBJ2-1; the D gene is possibly TRBD1 (6 bases). V was pared by 3 bases and J by 8 bases, with 20 bases between. CDR1 and CDR2 from the germline V gene are LGHDT and YNNKEL (reference sequence). The CDR3 loop spans 16 amino acids. The CDR3 coding sequence is TGTGCCAGCAGCCAGGGCGCTCTGACAGGCCCCCATGAGCAGTTCTTC. Protein product: CASSQGALTGPHEQFF.

This chain's CDR3 is CASRGVSQPQHF. Here the CDR3 DNA reads TGTGCCAGCCGCGGGGTGTCGCAGCCCCAGCATTTT. The V call is TRBV19, the J call TRBJ1-5; D gene uncertain. Trimming took off 9 bases at V and 7 bases at J, with 13 bases between the two ends. From germline, CDR1 is LNHDA and CDR2 SQIVND (reference sequence). This CDR3 has 12 amino acids.

V and J are TRBV12-3 or TRBV12-4 and TRBJ1-1; D is perhaps TRBD1 (6 bases). The CDR3 spans 14 residues. V lost 6 bases, J lost 11 bases, and 22 bases lay in between. The CDR3 loop is CASSFMTGLSGAFF. DNA of the CDR3: TGTGCCAGCAGCTTTATGACAGGTCTCAGCGGGGCTTTCTTT.

A few counts support this clonotype. CDR3 loop: CASTTPRGEQFF. Written as DNA, the CDR3 is TGTGCCAGCACCACCCCCCGGGGTGAGCAGTTCTTC. The V gene is TRBV6-6, the J gene TRBJ2-1, with D tentatively TRBD2 (5 bases). V dropped 7 bases and J dropped 9 bases, with 13 bases sitting between them. Germline V gives CDR1 MNHNY, CDR2 SVGAGI (reference sequence). CDR3 size: 12 residues.